This TCR beta chain was recorded in a study of T cells in Graves' hyperthyroidism and ophthalmopathy. Study background: Before any treatment, at initial diagnosis, peripheral blood was collected. Study outcomes and limitations: Blood also carried most thyroid clonotypes expanded above 0.001.

Germline CDR1 and CDR2: SNHLY and FYNNEI. This CDR3 contains 14 residues. V was clipped by 5 bases and J by 3 bases, with 11 bases between them. Researchers amplified the TCR beta CDR3 regions from RNA transcripts. TCR CDR3 regions were first amplified by RT-PCR with HTBI primers. MiXCR, run by TCRdb on the multiplex PCR reads, gives a single entry per CDR3 protein. The table shows more than 600,000 distinct CDR3 sequences, with approximately 16% occurring only once. On this clonotype: Its antigen is still unknown.

An absence of ophthalmopathy progression within 18 months meant stable Graves' hyperthyroidism. The sequencing sample was made of blood. The genes are TRBV2 and TRBJ1-5; possibly TRBD1 for D (5 bases). The clonotype originates from a man between 18 and 29 years old with Graves' hyperthyroidism. The CDR3 loop reads CASSFRGLNQPQHF. The CDR3 coding sequence is TGTGCCAGCAGTTTCCGGGGCCTCAATCAGCCCCAGCATTTT.